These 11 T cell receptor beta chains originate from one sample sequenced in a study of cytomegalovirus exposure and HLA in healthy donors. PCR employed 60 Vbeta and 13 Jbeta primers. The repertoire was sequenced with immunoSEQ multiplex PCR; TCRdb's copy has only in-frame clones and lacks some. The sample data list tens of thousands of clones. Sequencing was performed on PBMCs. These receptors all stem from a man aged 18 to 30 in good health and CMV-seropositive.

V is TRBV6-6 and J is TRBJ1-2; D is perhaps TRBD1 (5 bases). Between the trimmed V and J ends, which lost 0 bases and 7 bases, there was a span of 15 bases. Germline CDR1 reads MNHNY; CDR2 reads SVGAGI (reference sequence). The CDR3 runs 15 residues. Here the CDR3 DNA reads TGTGCCAGCAGTTACTCGATTAACGGGGGAGGTGGCTACACCTTC. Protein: CASSYSINGGGGYTF.

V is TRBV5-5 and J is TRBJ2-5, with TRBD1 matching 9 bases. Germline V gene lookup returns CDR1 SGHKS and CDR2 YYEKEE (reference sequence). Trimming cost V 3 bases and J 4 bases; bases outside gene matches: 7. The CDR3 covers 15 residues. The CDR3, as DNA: TGTGCCAGCAGCTCACCGGGACAGGGTCTAGAGACCCAGTACTTC. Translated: CASSSPGQGLETQYF.

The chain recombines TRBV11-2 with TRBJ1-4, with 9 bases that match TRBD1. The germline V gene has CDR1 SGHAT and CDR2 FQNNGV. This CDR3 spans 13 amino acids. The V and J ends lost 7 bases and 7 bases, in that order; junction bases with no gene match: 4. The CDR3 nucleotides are TGTGCCAGCAACAGGGGGCCCTTTGAAAAACTGTTTTTT. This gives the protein CASNRGPFEKLFF. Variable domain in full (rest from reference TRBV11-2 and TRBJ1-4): EAGVAQSPRYKIIEKRQSVAFWCNPISGHATLYWYQQILGQGPKLLIQFQNNGVVDDSQLPKDRFSAERLKGVDSTLKIQPAKLEDSAVYLCASNRGPFEKLFFGSGTQLSVL.

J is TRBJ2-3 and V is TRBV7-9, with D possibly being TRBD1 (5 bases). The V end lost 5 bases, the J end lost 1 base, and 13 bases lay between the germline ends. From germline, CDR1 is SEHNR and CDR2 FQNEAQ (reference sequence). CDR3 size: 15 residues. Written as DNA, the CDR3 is TGTGCCAGCAGCCCCACAGGTAGGGGCACAGATACGCAGTATTTT. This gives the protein CASSPTGRGTDTQYF.

CDR3 sequence (DNA): TGTGCCAGCAACCCGTCCTATAGCAATCAGCCCCAGCATTTT. Protein product: CASNPSYSNQPQHF. The rearrangement links TRBV19 to TRBJ1-5; D not resolved. Germline V gene sequence: CDR1 LNHDA, CDR2 SQIVND (reference sequence). The V end lost 9 bases, the J end lost 0 bases, and 12 bases lay between the germline ends. CDR3 length equals 14 residues.

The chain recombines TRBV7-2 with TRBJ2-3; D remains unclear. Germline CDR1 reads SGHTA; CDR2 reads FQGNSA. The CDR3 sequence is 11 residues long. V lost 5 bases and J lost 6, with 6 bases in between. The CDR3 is CASSLPDTQYF. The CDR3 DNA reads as TGTGCCAGCAGCCTCCCGGATACGCAGTATTTT.

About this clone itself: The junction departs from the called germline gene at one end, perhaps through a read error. CDR3 bases: TGTGCCAGCAGTAGGGGGGGTAACACTGGAGCTTTCTTT. As protein: CASSRGGNTGAFF. J is TRBJ1-1 and V is TRBV6-5; maybe TRBD1 (6 bases). The CDR3 totals 13 residues. Looked up from germline, CDR1 is MNHEY and CDR2 is SVGAGI.

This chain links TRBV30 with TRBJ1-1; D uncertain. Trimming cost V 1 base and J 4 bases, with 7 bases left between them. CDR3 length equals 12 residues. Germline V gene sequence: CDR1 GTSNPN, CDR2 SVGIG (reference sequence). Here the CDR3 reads CAWSAGSTEAFF. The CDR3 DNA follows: TGTGCCTGGAGTGCAGGAAGCACTGAAGCTTTCTTT.

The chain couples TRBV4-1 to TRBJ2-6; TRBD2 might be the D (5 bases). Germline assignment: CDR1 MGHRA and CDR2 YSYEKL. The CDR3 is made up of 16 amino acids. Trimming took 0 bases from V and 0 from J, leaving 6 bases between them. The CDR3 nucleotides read TGCGCCAGCAGCCAAGACGCGGGCTCTGGGGCCAACGTCCTGACTTTC. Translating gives CASSQDAGSGANVLTF.

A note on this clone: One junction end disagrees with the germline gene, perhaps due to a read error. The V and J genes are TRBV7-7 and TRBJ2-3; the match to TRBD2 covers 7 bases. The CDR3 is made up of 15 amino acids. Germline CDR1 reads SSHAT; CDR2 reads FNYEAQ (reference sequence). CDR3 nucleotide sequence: TGTGCTAGCAGCCGGAGAGCGGGGAGCACAGATACGCAGTATTTT. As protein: CASSRRAGSTDTQYF.

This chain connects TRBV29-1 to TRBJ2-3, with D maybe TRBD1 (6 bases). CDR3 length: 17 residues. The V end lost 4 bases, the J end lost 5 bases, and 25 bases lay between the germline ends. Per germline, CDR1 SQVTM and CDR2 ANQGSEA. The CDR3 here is CSVVHPPGHPRGDTQYF. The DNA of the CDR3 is TGCAGCGTTGTTCACCCCCCGGGACACCCCAGGGGAGATACGCAGTATTTT.